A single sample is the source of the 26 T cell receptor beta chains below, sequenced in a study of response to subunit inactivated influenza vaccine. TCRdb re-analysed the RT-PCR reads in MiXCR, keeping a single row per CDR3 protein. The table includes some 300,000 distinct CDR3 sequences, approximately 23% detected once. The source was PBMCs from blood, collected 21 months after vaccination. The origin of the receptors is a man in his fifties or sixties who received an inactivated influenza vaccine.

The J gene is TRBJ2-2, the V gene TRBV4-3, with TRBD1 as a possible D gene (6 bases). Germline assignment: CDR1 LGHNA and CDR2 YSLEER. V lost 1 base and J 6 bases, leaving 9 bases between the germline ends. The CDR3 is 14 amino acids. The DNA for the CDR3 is TGCGCCAGCAGCCAAGGAGAGGGGGCCGGGGAGCTGTTTTTT. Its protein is CASSQGEGAGELFF.

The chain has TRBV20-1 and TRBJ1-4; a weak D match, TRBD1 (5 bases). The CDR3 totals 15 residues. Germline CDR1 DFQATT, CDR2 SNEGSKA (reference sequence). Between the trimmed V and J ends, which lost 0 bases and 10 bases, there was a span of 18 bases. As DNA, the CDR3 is TGCAGTGCTAGAGATAAGGACCGAGGGAGGGGAAAACTGTTTTTT. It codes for CSARDKDRGRGKLFF.

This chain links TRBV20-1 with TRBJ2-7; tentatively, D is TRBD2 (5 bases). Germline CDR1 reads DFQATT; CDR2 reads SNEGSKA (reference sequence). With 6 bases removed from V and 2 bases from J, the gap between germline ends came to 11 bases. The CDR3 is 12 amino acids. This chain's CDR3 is CSASGLAYEQYF. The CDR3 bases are TGCAGTGCCAGCGGCCTAGCCTACGAGCAGTACTTC.

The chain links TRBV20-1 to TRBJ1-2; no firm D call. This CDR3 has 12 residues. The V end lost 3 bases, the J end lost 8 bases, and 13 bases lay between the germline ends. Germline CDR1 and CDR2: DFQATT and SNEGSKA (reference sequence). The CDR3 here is CSARGGSQGYTF. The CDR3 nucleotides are TGCAGTGCTAGGGGCGGTTCCCAAGGCTACACCTTC.

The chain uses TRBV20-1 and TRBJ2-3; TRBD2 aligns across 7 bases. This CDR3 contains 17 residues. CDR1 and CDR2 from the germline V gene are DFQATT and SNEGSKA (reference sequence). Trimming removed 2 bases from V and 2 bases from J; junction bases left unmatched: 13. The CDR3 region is CSARLPGASGLTDTQYF. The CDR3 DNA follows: TGCAGTGCTAGACTACCCGGAGCTAGCGGCCTCACAGATACGCAGTATTTT.

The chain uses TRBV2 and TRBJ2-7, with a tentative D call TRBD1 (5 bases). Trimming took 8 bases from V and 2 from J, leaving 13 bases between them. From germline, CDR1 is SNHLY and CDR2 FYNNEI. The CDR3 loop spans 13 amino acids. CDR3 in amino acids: CASQTEQPYEQYF. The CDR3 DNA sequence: TGTGCCAGCCAGACAGAACAGCCCTACGAGCAGTACTTC. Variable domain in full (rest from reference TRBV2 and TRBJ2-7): EPEVTQTPSHQVTQMGQEVILRCVPISNHLYFYWYRQILGQKVEFLVSFYNNEISEKSEIFDDQFSVERPDGSNFTLKIRSTKLEDSAMYFCASQTEQPYEQYFGPGTRLTVT.

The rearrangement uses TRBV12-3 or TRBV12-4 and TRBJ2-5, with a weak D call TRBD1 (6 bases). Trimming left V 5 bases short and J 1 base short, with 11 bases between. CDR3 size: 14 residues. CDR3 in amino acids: CASSPPDSQETQYF. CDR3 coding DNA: TGTGCCAGCAGTCCGCCGGACAGCCAAGAGACCCAGTACTTC.

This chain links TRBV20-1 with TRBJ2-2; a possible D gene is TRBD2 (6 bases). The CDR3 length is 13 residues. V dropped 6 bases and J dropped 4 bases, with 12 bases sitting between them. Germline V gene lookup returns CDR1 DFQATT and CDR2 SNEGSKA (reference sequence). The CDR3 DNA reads TGCAGTGCCCGAGGGACTTTCACCGGGGAGCTGTTTTTT. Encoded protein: CSARGTFTGELFF.

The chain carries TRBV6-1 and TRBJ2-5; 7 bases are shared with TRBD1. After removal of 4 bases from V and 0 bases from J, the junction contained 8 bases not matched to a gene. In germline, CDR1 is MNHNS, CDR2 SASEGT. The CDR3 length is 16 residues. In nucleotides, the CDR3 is TGTGCCAGCAGTGCGACAGGGATTCTTTACCAAGAGACCCAGTACTTC. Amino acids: CASSATGILYQETQYF.

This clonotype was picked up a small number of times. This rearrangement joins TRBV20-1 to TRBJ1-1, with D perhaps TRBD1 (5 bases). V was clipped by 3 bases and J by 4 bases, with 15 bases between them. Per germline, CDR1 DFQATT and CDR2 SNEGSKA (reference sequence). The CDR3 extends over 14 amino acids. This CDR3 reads CSASGTAQGTEAFF. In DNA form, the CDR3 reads TGCAGTGCTAGCGGTACGGCCCAGGGCACTGAAGCTTTCTTT.

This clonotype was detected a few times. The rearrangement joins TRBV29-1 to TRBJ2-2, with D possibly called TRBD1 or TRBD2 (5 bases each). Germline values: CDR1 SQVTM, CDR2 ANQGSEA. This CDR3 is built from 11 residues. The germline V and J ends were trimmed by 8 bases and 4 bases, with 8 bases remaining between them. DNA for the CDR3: TGCAGCTTGGGGGTCACCGGGGAGCTGTTTTTT. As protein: CSLGVTGELFF.

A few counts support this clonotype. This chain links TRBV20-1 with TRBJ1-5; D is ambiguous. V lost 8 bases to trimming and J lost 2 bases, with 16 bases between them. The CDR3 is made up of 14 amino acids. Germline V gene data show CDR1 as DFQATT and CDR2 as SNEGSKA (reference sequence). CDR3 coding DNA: TGCAGTCCAGAGGACGTCCGGGGCAATCAGCCCCAGCATTTT. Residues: CSPEDVRGNQPQHF.

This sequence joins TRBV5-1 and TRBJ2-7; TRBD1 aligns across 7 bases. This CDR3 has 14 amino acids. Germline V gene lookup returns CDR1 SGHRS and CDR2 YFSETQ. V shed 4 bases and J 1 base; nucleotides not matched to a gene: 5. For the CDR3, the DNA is TGCGCCAGCAGCCACACGGGACAGTCCTACGAGCAGTACTTC. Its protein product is CASSHTGQSYEQYF.

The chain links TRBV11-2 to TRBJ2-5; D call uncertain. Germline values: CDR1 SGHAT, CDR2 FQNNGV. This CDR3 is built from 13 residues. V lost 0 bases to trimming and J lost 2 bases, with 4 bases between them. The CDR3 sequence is CASSLDLQETQYF. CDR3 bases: TGTGCCAGCAGCTTAGATTTACAAGAGACCCAGTACTTC.

This CDR3 is CASSVSTLSGTQYF. Written as DNA, the CDR3 is TGTGCCAGCAGCGTTAGCACCCTCTCGGGGACCCAGTACTTC. The chain carries TRBV7-2 and TRBJ2-5, with unresolved D. Deletions cut 5 bases from V and 7 bases from J, with 17 bases between. This CDR3 is 14 amino acids long. Germline V lookup: CDR1 SGHTA, CDR2 FQGNSA.

The CDR3 loop is CASSPLGTGFNQPQHF. The CDR3, as DNA: TGTGCCAGCTCACCCCTCGGGACAGGATTCAATCAGCCCCAGCATTTT. The chain recombines TRBV18 with TRBJ1-5, with 8 bases lining up with TRBD1. Unmatched junction bases numbered 7, after V lost 3 bases and J lost 3 bases. Germline CDR1 reads KGHSH; CDR2 reads LQKENI. This CDR3 region has 16 residues.

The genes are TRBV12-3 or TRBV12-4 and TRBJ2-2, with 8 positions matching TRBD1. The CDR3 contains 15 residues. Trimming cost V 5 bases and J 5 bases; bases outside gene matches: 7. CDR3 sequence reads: CASSTAGGGTGELFF. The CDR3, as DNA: TGTGCCAGCAGTACCGCAGGGGGCGGGACCGGGGAGCTGTTTTTT.

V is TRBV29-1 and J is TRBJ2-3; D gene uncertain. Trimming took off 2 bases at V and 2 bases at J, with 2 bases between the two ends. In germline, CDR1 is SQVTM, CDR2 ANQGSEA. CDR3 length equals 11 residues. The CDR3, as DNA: TGCAGCGTTGAATACACAGATACGCAGTATTTT. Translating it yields CSVEYTDTQYF.

The DNA for the CDR3 is TGTGCCAGCAGCTTCTTAGACAGGCTTGGCCTCTATGGCTACACCTTC. This sequence encodes CASSFLDRLGLYGYTF. V gene TRBV6-1 combines with J gene TRBJ1-2; a possible D gene is TRBD1 (6 bases). V lost 6 bases to trimming and J lost 4 bases, with 21 bases between them. The CDR3 sequence is 16 residues long. Germline V lookup: CDR1 MNHNS, CDR2 SASEGT.

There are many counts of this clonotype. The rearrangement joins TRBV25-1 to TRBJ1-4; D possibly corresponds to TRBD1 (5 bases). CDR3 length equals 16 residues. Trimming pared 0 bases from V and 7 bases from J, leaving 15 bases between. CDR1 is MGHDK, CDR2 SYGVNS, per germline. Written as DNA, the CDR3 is TGTGCCAGCAGTGAATATGGGGCGGCCCGCGGTGAAAAACTGTTTTTT. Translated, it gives CASSEYGAARGEKLFF.

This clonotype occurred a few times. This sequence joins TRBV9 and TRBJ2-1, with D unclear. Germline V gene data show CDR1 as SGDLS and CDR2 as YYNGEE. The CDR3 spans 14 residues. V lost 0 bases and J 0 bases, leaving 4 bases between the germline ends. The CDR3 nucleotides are TGTGCCAGCAGCGTAGATTTCTCCTACAATGAGCAGTTCTTC. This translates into CASSVDFSYNEQFF.

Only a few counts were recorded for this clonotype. The CDR3 protein is CASSLGQGGPSYIGYTF. DNA of the CDR3: TGTGCCAGCAGCCTAGGCCAAGGCGGACCTTCTTATATTGGCTACACCTTC. The V and J genes are TRBV7-9 and TRBJ1-2, with D hard to call. Per the germline V gene, CDR1 is SEHNR and CDR2 is FQNEAQ (reference sequence). V lost 5 bases and J 7 bases, leaving 26 bases between the germline ends. The CDR3 loop spans 17 amino acids.

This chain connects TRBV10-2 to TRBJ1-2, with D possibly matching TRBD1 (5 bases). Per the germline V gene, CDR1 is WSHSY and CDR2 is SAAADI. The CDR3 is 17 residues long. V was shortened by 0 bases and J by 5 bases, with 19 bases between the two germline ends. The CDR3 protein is CASSESGGMNLLYGYTF. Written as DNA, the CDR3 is TGCGCCAGCAGTGAGTCGGGGGGGATGAATCTCTTGTATGGCTACACCTTC.

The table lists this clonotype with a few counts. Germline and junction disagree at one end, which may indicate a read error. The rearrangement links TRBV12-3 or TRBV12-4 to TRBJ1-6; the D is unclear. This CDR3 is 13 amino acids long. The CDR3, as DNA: TGTGCCAGCAGTCCCCTGCTGCCTTCAGCCCTCCACTTT. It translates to CASSPLLPSALHF.

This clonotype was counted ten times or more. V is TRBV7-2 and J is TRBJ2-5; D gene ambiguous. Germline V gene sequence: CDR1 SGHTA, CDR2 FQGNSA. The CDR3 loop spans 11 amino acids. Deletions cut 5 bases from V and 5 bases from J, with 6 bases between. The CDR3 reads CASSLFETQYF. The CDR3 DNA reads TGTGCCAGCAGCCTCTTTGAGACCCAGTACTTC.

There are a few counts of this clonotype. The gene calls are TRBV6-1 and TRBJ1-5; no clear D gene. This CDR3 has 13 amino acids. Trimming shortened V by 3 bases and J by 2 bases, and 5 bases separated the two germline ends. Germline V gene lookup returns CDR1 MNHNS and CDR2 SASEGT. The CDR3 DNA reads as TGTGCCAGCAGTGAGGTCGGCAATCAGCCCCAGCATTTT. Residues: CASSEVGNQPQHF.